Listed below are T cell receptor beta chains from one sample, sequenced in a study of T cell responses to AZD1222 COVID-19 vaccine. Libraries were prepared by immunoSEQ multiplex PCR; TCRdb keeps only in-frame clonotypes and omits some of them. The sample holds around 120,000 clones; about 90% are singletons and the top ten take approximately 9.2%. Sequencing was performed on peripheral blood, taken on day 0 of AZD1222 vaccination. The source is an adult in good health. Each CDR3 is given with its conserved first and last residue. The D gene is left open where the match is weak. Clone size appears in some rows only: once, few, many, or a class for an expanded clone.

>TRBJ1-5|TRBV27|.|.
CASSSGTESNQPQHF
TGTGCCAGCAGTTCCGGGACCGAGAGCAATCAGCCCCAGCATTTT
>TRBJ1-4|TRBV5-1|.|.
CASSLAPNEKLFF
TGCGCCAGCAGCTTGGCCCCTAATGAAAAACTGTTTTTT
>TRBJ2-2|TRBV5-5|once|.
CASSFQGGLNTGELFF
TGTGCCAGCAGCTTTCAGGGGGGGCTGAACACCGGGGAGCTGTTTTTT
>TRBJ1-2|TRBV28|.|.
CASSLLESPGYTF
TGTGCCAGCAGTTTACTAGAGAGCCCTGGCTACACCTTC
>TRBJ1-4|TRBV3-1/TRBV3-2|once|.
CASSPRGKHNEKLFF
TGTGCCAGCAGCCCACGGGGGAAACATAATGAAAAACTGTTTTTT
>TRBJ2-7|TRBV7-2|.|TRBD2
CASSLTGTRMAEQYF
TGTGCCAGCAGCTTGACCGGGACTAGGATGGCCGAGCAGTACTTC
>TRBJ1-2|TRBV19|.|.
CASSTMGQGPFPYGYTF
TGTGCCAGTAGTACGATGGGTCAAGGCCCGTTCCCCTATGGCTACACCTTC
>TRBJ2-5|TRBV4-1|.|TRBD2
CASSHPKAGLAGEMRETQYF
TGCGCCAGCAGCCATCCCAAGGCGGGCCTAGCGGGAGAGATGCGAGAGACCCAGTACTTC
>TRBJ2-2|TRBV27|.|TRBD2
CASSTIGTTNTGELFF
TGTGCCAGCAGTACCATCGGGACTACGAACACCGGGGAGCTGTTTTTT
>TRBJ2-7|TRBV6-1|few|TRBD1
CASSEIPSGTGVSYEQYF
TGTGCCAGCAGTGAAATACCCTCCGGGACAGGGGTGAGCTACGAGCAGTACTTC
>TRBJ1-2|TRBV6-5|few|.
CASSYMGGGYGYTF
TGTGCCAGCAGTTACATGGGCGGGGGCTATGGCTACACCTTC
>TRBJ2-1|TRBV27|.|.
CASSFIARSYNEQFF
TGTGCCAGCAGTTTTATCGCTAGATCCTACAATGAGCAGTTCTTC
>TRBJ1-1|TRBV12-3/TRBV12-4|.|.
CASTRGARTEAFF
TGTGCCAGCACCCGGGGGGCGCGGACTGAAGCTTTCTTT
>TRBJ2-7|TRBV4-2|.|TRBD2
CASSLIAGSSSYEQYF
TGTGCCAGCAGCCTGATAGCGGGGTCTAGCTCCTACGAGCAGTACTTC
>TRBJ1-4|TRBV15|.|.
CATSRRWTGGEKLFF
TGTGCCACCAGCAGAAGGTGGACGGGTGGTGAAAAACTGTTTTTT
>TRBJ2-5|TRBV10-3|.|.
CAISPGQETQYF
TGTGCCATCAGTCCAGGGCAGGAGACCCAGTACTTC
>TRBJ1-5|TRBV6-2/TRBV6-3|.|.
CASSYSMRAGNQPQHF
TGTGCCAGCAGTTACTCGATGAGGGCGGGCAATCAGCCCCAGCATTTT
>TRBJ2-1|TRBV4-3|.|TRBD2
CASSGGASGKSYNEQFF
TGCGCCAGCTCCGGAGGGGCTAGCGGAAAATCCTACAATGAGCAGTTCTTC
>TRBJ2-7|TRBV14|few|.
CASSQRGSVHEQYF
TGTGCCAGCAGCCAAAGGGGAAGCGTCCACGAGCAGTACTTC
>TRBJ2-7|TRBV5-1|once|.
CASSLVPGQIGEQYF
TGCGCCAGCAGCTTGGTCCCAGGACAAATCGGCGAGCAGTACTTC
>TRBJ1-2|TRBV7-6|.|TRBD1
CASSLVHTGGNYGYTF
TGTGCCAGCAGCTTAGTACATACAGGGGGGAACTATGGCTACACCTTC
>TRBJ2-7|TRBV5-1|.|.
CASSWSQGTYEQYF
TGCGCCAGCAGCTGGAGCCAAGGGACCTACGAGCAGTACTTC
>TRBJ2-7|TRBV7-9|few|.
CASSLAGATRSYEQYF
TGTGCCAGCAGCTTAGCCGGGGCGACGCGCTCCTACGAGCAGTACTTC
>TRBJ2-5|TRBV5-5|once|TRBD1
CASSLWGTEETQYF
TGTGCCAGCAGCTTGTGGGGGACAGAAGAGACCCAGTACTTC
>TRBJ1-5|TRBV6-8|.|.
CASSFEVDQPQHF
TGTGCCAGCAGTTTCGAGGTTGATCAGCCCCAGCATTTT
>TRBJ2-5|TRBV5-1|.|TRBD2
CASSLAGTKQETQYF
TGCGCCAGCAGCTTGGCCGGGACTAAGCAAGAGACCCAGTACTTC
>TRBJ2-3|TRBV3-1/TRBV3-2|.|.
CASSPRGWDTQYF
TGTGCCAGCAGCCCCCGGGGGTGGGATACGCAGTATTTT
>TRBJ2-5|TRBV18|.|.
CASSPTGKETQYF
TGTGCCAGCTCGCCAACAGGGAAGGAGACCCAGTACTTC
>TRBJ2-7|TRBV28|.|TRBD2
CAGASGRAPYEQYF
TGTGCCGGCGCTAGCGGGAGGGCCCCCTACGAGCAGTACTTC
>TRBJ1-2|TRBV27|.|TRBD1
CASSLSYDRVGYTF
TGTGCCAGCAGTTTAAGCTACGACAGGGTTGGCTACACCTTC
>TRBJ1-1|TRBV12-3/TRBV12-4|.|.
CASSPGTPEAFF
TGTGCCAGCAGCCCTGGGACACCTGAAGCTTTCTTT
>TRBJ1-2|TRBV27|.|.
CALQGNGYTF
TGTGCCCTACAGGGTAATGGCTACACCTTC
>TRBJ2-3|TRBV19|once|TRBD2
CASSPIKGLAGVRDTQYF
TGTGCCAGTAGCCCGATTAAAGGACTAGCGGGAGTAAGAGATACGCAGTATTTT
>TRBJ1-2|TRBV19|.|TRBD1
CASTEQGSVGYTF
TGTGCCAGTACAGAACAGGGGTCGGTCGGCTACACCTTC
>TRBJ2-7|TRBV4-3|few|TRBD2
CASSQDVREYISYEQYF
TGCGCCAGCAGCCAAGATGTGCGGGAGTATATCTCCTACGAGCAGTACTTC
>TRBJ2-3|TRBV24-1|once|TRBD2
CATSDLQGGPGDTQYF
TGTGCCACCAGTGATTTGCAGGGAGGGCCTGGAGATACGCAGTATTTT
>TRBJ1-1|TRBV7-8|.|TRBD1
CASSSDRGVTEAFF
TGTGCCAGCAGCTCAGACAGGGGTGTCACTGAAGCTTTCTTT
>TRBJ2-1|TRBV27|.|TRBD2
CASSLESGSYNEQFF
TGTGCCAGCAGTTTGGAGAGCGGGAGTTACAATGAGCAGTTCTTC
>TRBJ1-1|TRBV6-5|.|.
CASSPMDAGWTEAFF
TGTGCCAGCAGCCCAATGGACGCCGGCTGGACTGAAGCTTTCTTT
>TRBJ2-1|TRBV7-3|.|.
CASSLTGSAYNEQFF
TGTGCCAGCAGCTTGACCGGGAGCGCCTACAATGAGCAGTTCTTC
>TRBJ1-2|TRBV2|.|TRBD1
CASSYLGQGDGYTF
TGTGCCAGCAGCTACCTGGGGCAGGGGGATGGCTACACCTTC
>TRBJ2-3|TRBV12-5|.|.
CASGKTSQTDTQYF
TGTGCTAGTGGAAAGACTAGTCAGACAGATACGCAGTATTTT
>TRBJ1-6|TRBV5-6|.|.
CASSYRPSGNSPLHF
TGTGCCAGCAGCTACAGACCCTCCGGGAATTCACCCCTCCACTTT
>TRBJ1-1|TRBV28|.|TRBD1
CASSLQGAYTEAFF
TGTGCCAGCAGTTTACAGGGGGCATACACTGAAGCTTTCTTT
>TRBJ1-1|TRBV7-9|.|.
CASSSLSSPNTEAFF
TGTGCCAGCAGCTCGTTGAGTTCCCCGAACACTGAAGCTTTCTTT
>TRBJ1-3|TRBV28|.|TRBD1
CASRPGGSGNTIYF
TGTGCCAGCAGACCAGGGGGAAGTGGAAACACCATATATTTT
>TRBJ2-7|TRBV27|.|.
CASSSLYEQYF
TGTGCCAGCAGTTCCCTCTACGAGCAGTACTTC
>TRBJ2-7|TRBV29-1|.|.
CSVEGNQLHEQYF
TGCAGCGTTGAAGGGAACCAGTTACACGAGCAGTACTTC
>TRBJ2-5|TRBV29-1|.|TRBD2
CSVGRGGSAETQYF
TGCAGCGTTGGGCGGGGGGGGTCGGCAGAGACCCAGTACTTC
>TRBJ2-7|TRBV6-1|.|TRBD2
CASSVAGNSYEQYF
TGTGCCAGCAGTGTAGCGGGTAACTCCTACGAGCAGTACTTC